These 22 T cell receptor beta chains were sequenced from one sample in a study of early T cells in non-severe SARS-CoV-2 infection. One entry per CDR3 protein results from TCRdb running MiXCR on the 5' RACE reads. Among tens of thousands of distinct CDR3 sequences listed, approximately 13% were seen once. Sequencing input: whole blood. The receptors originated from an adult who was a healthcare worker with PCR-confirmed SARS-CoV-2 infection or an uninfected control (not recorded which).

This clonotype was seen ten or more times. The J gene is TRBJ2-1, the V gene TRBV9; tentative D call: TRBD2 (5 bases). Germline CDR1 SGDLS, CDR2 YYNGEE. The V gene lost 3 bases and the J gene lost 4 bases, with 11 bases spanning the gap. The CDR3 spans 14 residues. The chain's CDR3 is CASSDAGGYNEQFF. CDR3 coding DNA: TGTGCCAGCAGCGATGCTGGCGGGTACAATGAGCAGTTCTTC.

CDR3 coding DNA: TGTGCCAGCAGCTTGCTAGCGGGAGCCGAGCAGTACTTC. Amino acid sequence: CASSLLAGAEQYF. This sequence joins TRBV7-8 and TRBJ2-7, with 10 positions matching TRBD2. Germline V CDR1 and CDR2: SGHVS, FQNEAQ. The CDR3 length is 13 residues. J gave up 6 bases and V 3 bases, and 2 bases lay outside the gene matches.

The chain has TRBV28 and TRBJ1-1, with TRBD1 identical over 8 bases. The ends lost 5 bases at V and 7 bases at J; junction bases unmatched: 21. The V gene's germline CDR1 is MDHEN and CDR2 SYDVKM. CDR3 size: 18 residues. The CDR3 here is CASSPQGTGLAGLIEAFF. The CDR3, as DNA: TGTGCCAGCAGTCCCCAAGGGACAGGTCTTGCAGGATTGATTGAAGCTTTCTTT.

By sample share, this clonotype is medium-sized. The chain recombines TRBV7-2 with TRBJ1-5, with D hard to call. Germline CDR1 reads SGHTA; CDR2 reads FQGNSA. Trimming cost V 1 base and J 4 bases, with 11 bases left between them. There are 15 residues in the CDR3. The CDR3 bases are TGTGCCAGCAGCTTAGATTCGGGGAGGAATCAGCCCCAGCATTTT. Protein sequence: CASSLDSGRNQPQHF.

V usage is TRBV5-1 and J usage is TRBJ2-2; D is possibly TRBD1 (5 bases). Germline CDR1 is SGHRS and CDR2 is YFSETQ. Trimming pared 1 base from V and 5 bases from J, leaving 15 bases between. CDR3 length: 16 residues. CDR3 nucleotides: TGCGCCAGCAGCTTGCAGCCGCCAGGGCAGACCGGGGAGCTGTTTTTT. Translation gives CASSLQPPGQTGELFF.

This chain joins TRBV20-1 and TRBJ2-7; the match to TRBD2 covers 9 bases. The CDR3 totals 15 residues. V dropped 5 bases and J dropped 3; count of bases not matched to a gene: 11. Germline V gives CDR1 DFQATT, CDR2 SNEGSKA (reference sequence). The CDR3 reads CSASPIASGIYEQYF. As DNA, the CDR3 is TGCAGTGCTTCACCCATTGCTAGCGGGATCTACGAGCAGTACTTC.

This clonotype was counted many times. The V call is TRBV6-1, the J call TRBJ2-1; D might be TRBD2 (5 bases). The CDR3 loop spans 14 amino acids. The V end was cut by 2 bases, the J end by 3 bases, with 8 bases between. From germline, CDR1 is MNHNS and CDR2 SASEGT. The CDR3 here is CASSERTHYNEQFF. In DNA form, the CDR3 reads TGTGCCAGCAGTGAACGGACTCACTACAATGAGCAGTTCTTC.

The chain carries TRBV3-1 and TRBJ2-7; D is unresolved. The CDR3 contains 13 residues. Germline values: CDR1 LGHDT, CDR2 YNNKEL (reference sequence). V lost 1 base, J lost 4 bases, and 8 bases lay in between. CDR3 bases: TGTGCCAGCAGCCAAGGTCCCGGGTACGAGCAGTACTTC. Translated: CASSQGPGYEQYF.

This clonotype occurred a few times. CDR3 sequence reads: CASSYPWGRKNIQYF. The DNA for the CDR3 is TGTGCCAGCAGTTACCCCTGGGGTCGCAAAAACATTCAGTACTTC. The rearrangement links TRBV28 to TRBJ2-4; no firm D call. The CDR3 totals 15 residues. V lost 4 bases to trimming and J lost 3 bases, with 13 bases between them. The germline V gene encodes CDR1 MDHEN and CDR2 SYDVKM.

The chain is built from TRBV11-2 and TRBJ2-1; D unresolved. The V end was cut by 1 base, the J end by 6 bases, with 16 bases between. Germline V lookup: CDR1 SGHAT, CDR2 FQNNGV. CDR3 length: 16 amino acids. CDR3 in DNA: TGTGCCAGCAGCTTAGTCGTCGGATCCCCCACCAATGAGCAGTTCTTC. Amino acids: CASSLVVGSPTNEQFF.

This clonotype was found many times. The chain is built from TRBV7-9 and TRBJ1-5, with 10 bases matching TRBD1. With 4 bases clipped from V and 2 bases from J, the junction kept 2 bases outside the gene matches. Germline CDR1 SEHNR, CDR2 FQNEAQ (reference sequence). This CDR3 contains 15 residues. In nucleotides, the CDR3 is TGTGCCAGCAGCTCAGGACAGGGGGGCAATCAGCCCCAGCATTTT. As protein: CASSSGQGGNQPQHF.

This clonotype was detected many times. V gene TRBV29-1 combines with J gene TRBJ1-1, with unresolved D. The germline gives CDR1 SQVTM, CDR2 ANQGSEA. Trimming took 6 bases from V and 6 from J, leaving 11 bases between them. The CDR3 has 11 amino acids. This CDR3 reads CSVWEPAEAFF. In DNA form, the CDR3 reads TGCAGCGTGTGGGAGCCCGCTGAAGCTTTCTTT.

The rearrangement uses TRBV7-8 and TRBJ2-1; 14 nucleotides line up with TRBD2. The V gene's germline CDR1 is SGHVS and CDR2 FQNEAQ. CDR3 length: 21 amino acids. The V gene end was trimmed by 5 bases and the J gene end by 4 bases; junction bases not matched to a gene: 19. CDR3 protein: CASSLRSGTSGRPFVYNEQFF. The CDR3 DNA sequence: TGTGCCAGCAGCCTCCGGTCCGGGACTAGCGGGAGACCTTTCGTTTACAATGAGCAGTTCTTC.

This clonotype was detected ten times or more. The chain couples TRBV12-3 or TRBV12-4 to TRBJ2-7, with 7 bases identical to TRBD2. The ends lost 5 bases at V and 5 bases at J; junction bases unmatched: 12. CDR3 length: 15 amino acids. CDR3 sequence reads: CASSPTGPGRDEQYF. The CDR3 region has the DNA TGTGCCAGCAGTCCTACAGGTCCAGGGAGGGACGAGCAGTACTTC.

The CDR3 DNA reads as TGTGCCAGCAGGCGGGGAAACAATTCACCCCTCCACTTT. Translated: CASRRGNNSPLHF. This chain uses TRBV3-1 with TRBJ1-6, with D unclear. V dropped 6 bases and J dropped 7 bases, with 10 bases sitting between them. Germline values: CDR1 LGHDT, CDR2 YNNKEL (reference sequence). The CDR3 extends over 13 amino acids.

This clonotype was counted many times. The CDR3 loop is CASNGLAGKGEQFF. CDR3 DNA: TGTGCCAGCAATGGACTAGCGGGAAAGGGTGAGCAGTTCTTC. This chain connects TRBV28 to TRBJ2-1, with 12 bases matching TRBD2. The CDR3 is 14 residues long. Germline V CDR1 and CDR2: MDHEN, SYDVKM. The J segment lost 9 bases and the V segment lost 7 bases, leaving 7 bases of the junction unmatched.

The chain recombines TRBV6-1 with TRBJ1-2; D is ambiguous. With 2 bases removed from V and 1 base from J, the gap between germline ends came to 5 bases. Germline V CDR1 and CDR2: MNHNS, SASEGT. The CDR3 has 13 residues. CDR3 residues: CASSEYNNYGYTF. CDR3 bases: TGTGCCAGCAGTGAATACAATAACTATGGCTACACCTTC.

This clonotype has ten or more counts. The chain carries TRBV2 and TRBJ2-5; 7 nucleotides match TRBD1. J was trimmed by 8 bases and V by 5 bases; bases with no gene match: 14. In germline, CDR1 is SNHLY, CDR2 FYNNEI. The CDR3 has 15 amino acids. In DNA form, the CDR3 reads TGTGCCAGCAGTCCCTTGGGACAGAACAAGAGAACCCAGTACTTC. Its translation is CASSPLGQNKRTQYF.

A few counts support this clonotype. The CDR3 nucleotides read TGCAGCGTCCAGGTTGGGGCCGTTAACACTGAAGCTTTCTTT. Its translation: CSVQVGAVNTEAFF. The genes are TRBV29-1 and TRBJ1-1, with TRBD1 as a possible D gene (5 bases). V dropped 6 bases and J dropped 2 bases, with 16 bases sitting between them. CDR3 size: 14 residues. CDR1 is SQVTM, CDR2 ANQGSEA, per germline.

The rearrangement links TRBV6-5 to TRBJ2-7; 8 bases match TRBD1. The CDR3 consists of 14 residues. Germline CDR1 and CDR2: MNHEY and SVGAGI. The junction had 7 bases not matched to a gene; V was cut back by 8 bases and J by 1 base. DNA for the CDR3: TGTGCCAGCGCGGGGACAGGCTTTTCCTACGAGCAGTACTTC. Protein sequence: CASAGTGFSYEQYF.

This clonotype was counted a few times. The gene calls are TRBV20-1 and TRBJ1-1; D may be TRBD1 (5 bases). The V end lost 2 bases, the J end lost 1 base, and 11 bases lay between the germline ends. Germline V lookup: CDR1 DFQATT, CDR2 SNEGSKA (reference sequence). CDR3 length equals 14 residues. In nucleotides, the CDR3 is TGCAGTGCTAGACCCGGGGCCGAGAACACTGAAGCTTTCTTT. Protein sequence: CSARPGAENTEAFF.

This clonotype has only a few counts. The chain is built from TRBV20-1 and TRBJ2-1, with D possibly matching TRBD2 (5 bases). V gave up 6 bases and J gave up 4 bases, with 13 bases separating them. This CDR3 has 13 amino acids. The germline CDR1 and CDR2 sequences are DFQATT and SNEGSKA (reference sequence). CDR3 sequence: CSALPGSYNEQFF. Here the CDR3 DNA reads TGCAGTGCACTACCGGGAAGTTACAATGAGCAGTTCTTC.